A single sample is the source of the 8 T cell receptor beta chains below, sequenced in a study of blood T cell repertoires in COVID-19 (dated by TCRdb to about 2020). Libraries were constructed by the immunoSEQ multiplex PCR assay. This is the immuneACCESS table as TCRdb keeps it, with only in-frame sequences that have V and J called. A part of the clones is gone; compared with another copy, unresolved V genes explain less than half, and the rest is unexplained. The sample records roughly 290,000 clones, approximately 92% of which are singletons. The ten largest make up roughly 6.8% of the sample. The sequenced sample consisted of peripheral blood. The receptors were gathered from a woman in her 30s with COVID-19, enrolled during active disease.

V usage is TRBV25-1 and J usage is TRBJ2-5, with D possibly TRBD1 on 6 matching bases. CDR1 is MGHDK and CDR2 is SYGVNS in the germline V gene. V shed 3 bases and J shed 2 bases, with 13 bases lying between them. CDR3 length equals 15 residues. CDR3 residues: CASSEGASYQETQYF. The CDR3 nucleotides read TGTGCCAGCAGTGAGGGGGCTAGCTATCAAGAGACCCAGTACTTC.

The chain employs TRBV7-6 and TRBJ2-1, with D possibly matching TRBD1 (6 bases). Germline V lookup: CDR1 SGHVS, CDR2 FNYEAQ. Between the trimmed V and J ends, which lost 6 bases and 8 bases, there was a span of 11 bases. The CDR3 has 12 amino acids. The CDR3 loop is CASSNRADEQFF. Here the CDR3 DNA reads TGTGCCAGCAGTAACAGGGCCGATGAGCAGTTCTTC.

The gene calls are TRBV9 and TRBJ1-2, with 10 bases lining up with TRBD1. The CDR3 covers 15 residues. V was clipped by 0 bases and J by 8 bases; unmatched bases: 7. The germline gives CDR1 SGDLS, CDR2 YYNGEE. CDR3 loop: CASSVDGGQGFGYTF. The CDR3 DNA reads TGTGCCAGCAGCGTAGATGGGGGACAGGGGTTCGGCTACACCTTC.

The CDR3 DNA reads TGTGCCAGCAGCCACGGACGGGGAGGGGAGACCCAGTACTTC. Amino acid sequence: CASSHGRGGETQYF. The gene calls are TRBV5-4 and TRBJ2-5; 7 bases map to TRBD2. This CDR3 is 14 amino acids long. Trimming cost V 4 bases and J 5 bases; bases outside gene matches: 8. Germline CDR1 and CDR2: SGHNT and YYREEE (reference sequence).

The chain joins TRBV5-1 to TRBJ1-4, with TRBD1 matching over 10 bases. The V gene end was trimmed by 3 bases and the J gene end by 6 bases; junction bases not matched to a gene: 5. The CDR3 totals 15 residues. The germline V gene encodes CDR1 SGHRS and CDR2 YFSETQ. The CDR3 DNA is TGCGCCAGCAGCTGGTATGGGACAGGGGATGAAAAACTGTTTTTT. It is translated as CASSWYGTGDEKLFF.

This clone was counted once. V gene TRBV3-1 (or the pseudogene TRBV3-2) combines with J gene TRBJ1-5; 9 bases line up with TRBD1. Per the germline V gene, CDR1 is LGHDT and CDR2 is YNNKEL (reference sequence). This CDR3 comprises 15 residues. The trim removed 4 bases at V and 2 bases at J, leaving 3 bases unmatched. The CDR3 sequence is CASSPWDRGNQPQHF. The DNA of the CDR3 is TGTGCCAGCAGCCCCTGGGACAGGGGCAATCAGCCCCAGCATTTT.

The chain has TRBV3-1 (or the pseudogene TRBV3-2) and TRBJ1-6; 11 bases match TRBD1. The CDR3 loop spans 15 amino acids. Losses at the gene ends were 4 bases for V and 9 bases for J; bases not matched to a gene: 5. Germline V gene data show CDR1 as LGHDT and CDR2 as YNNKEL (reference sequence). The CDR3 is CASSPAGTGGSPLHF. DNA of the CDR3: TGTGCCAGCAGCCCAGCCGGGACAGGGGGTTCACCCCTCCACTTT.

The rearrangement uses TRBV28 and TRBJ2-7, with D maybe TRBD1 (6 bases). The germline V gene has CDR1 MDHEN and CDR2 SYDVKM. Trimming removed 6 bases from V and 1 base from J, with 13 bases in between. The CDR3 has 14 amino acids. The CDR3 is CASRTGSRSYEQYF. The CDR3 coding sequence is TGTGCCAGCAGAACAGGGTCACGGTCCTACGAGCAGTACTTC.